This T cell receptor (beta chain) was identified in a study of cytomegalovirus exposure and HLA in healthy donors. At the level of the study: Unique TCR beta sequences numbering fewer than 130 million came from around 180 million T cells in an earlier analysis.

The primer mix had 60 Vbeta and 13 Jbeta primers. Only in-frame clones appear in the TCRdb table, and some are missing; sequencing was by immunoSEQ multiplex PCR. The sample contains some 96,000 clones, around 60% of which appear only once. Concerning this clone itself: The antigen is undetermined.

Study findings and constraints: A link between a missense DCLRE1C variant and TCR beta V- and J-gene trimming emerged from a later analysis.

With 2 bases removed from V and 4 bases from J, the gap between germline ends came to 15 bases. The CDR3 loop spans 15 amino acids. Germline CDR1 and CDR2: MNHEY and SVGAGI. This sequence joins TRBV6-5 and TRBJ2-7; TRBD1 is a possible D gene (6 bases). This receptor was obtained from a man in his 60s in good health and CMV-seronegative. The sample consisted of PBMCs. The CDR3 here is CASSYDKIQGYEQYF. The CDR3 DNA sequence: TGTGCCAGCAGTTACGATAAGATACAGGGTTACGAGCAGTACTTC.